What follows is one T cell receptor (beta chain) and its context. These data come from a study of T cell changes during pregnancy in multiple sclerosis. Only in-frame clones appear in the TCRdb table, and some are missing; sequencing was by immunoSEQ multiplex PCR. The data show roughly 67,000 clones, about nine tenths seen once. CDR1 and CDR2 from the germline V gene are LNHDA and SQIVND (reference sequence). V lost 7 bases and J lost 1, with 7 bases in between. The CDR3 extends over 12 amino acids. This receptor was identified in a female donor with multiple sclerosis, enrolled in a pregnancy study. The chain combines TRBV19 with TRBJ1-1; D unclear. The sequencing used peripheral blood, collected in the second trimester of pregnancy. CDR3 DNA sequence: TGTGCCAGTATACAGAGGAACACTGAAGCTTTCTTT. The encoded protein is CASIQRNTEAFF.